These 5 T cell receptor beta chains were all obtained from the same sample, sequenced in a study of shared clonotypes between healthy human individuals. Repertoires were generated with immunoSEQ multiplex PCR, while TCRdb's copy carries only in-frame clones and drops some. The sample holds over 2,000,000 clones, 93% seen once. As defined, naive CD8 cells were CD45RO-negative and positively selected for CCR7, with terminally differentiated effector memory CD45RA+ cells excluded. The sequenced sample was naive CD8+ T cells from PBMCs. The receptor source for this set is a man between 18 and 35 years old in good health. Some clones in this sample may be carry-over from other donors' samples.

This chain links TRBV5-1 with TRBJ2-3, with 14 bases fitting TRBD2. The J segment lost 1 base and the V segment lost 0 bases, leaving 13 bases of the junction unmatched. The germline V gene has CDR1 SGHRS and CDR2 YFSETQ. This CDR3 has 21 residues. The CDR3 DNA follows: TGCGCCAGCAGCTTGGTGAGCCGACTAGCGGGAGGGCTTCCACGCACAGATACGCAGTATTTT. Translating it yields CASSLVSRLAGGLPRTDTQYF.

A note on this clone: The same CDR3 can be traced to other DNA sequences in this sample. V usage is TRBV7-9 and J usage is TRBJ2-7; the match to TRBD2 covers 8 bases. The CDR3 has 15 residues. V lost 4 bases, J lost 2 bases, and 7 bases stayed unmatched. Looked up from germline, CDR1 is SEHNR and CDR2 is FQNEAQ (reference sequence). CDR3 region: CASSSPGLGTYEQYF. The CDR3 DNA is TGTGCCAGCAGCTCTCCGGGACTAGGGACCTACGAGCAGTACTTC. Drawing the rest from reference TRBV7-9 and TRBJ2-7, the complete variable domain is DTGVSQNPRHKITKRGQNVTFRCDPISEHNRLYWYRQTLGQGPEFLTYFQNEAQLEKSRLLSDRFSAERPKGSFSTLEIQRTEQGDSAMYLCASSSPGLGTYEQYFGPGTRLTVT.

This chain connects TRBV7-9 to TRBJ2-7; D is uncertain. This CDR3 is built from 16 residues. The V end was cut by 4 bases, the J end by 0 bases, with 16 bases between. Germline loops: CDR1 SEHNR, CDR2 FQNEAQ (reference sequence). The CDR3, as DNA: TGTGCCAGCAGCTCGCCGCGTACTCTACCCTCCTACGAGCAGTACTTC. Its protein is CASSSPRTLPSYEQYF.

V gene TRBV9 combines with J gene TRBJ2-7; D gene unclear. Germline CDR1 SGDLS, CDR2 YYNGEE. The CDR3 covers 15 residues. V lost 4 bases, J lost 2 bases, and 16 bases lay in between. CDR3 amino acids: CASSSRAERPYEQYF. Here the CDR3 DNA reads TGTGCCAGCAGCTCCAGAGCCGAGCGACCCTACGAGCAGTACTTC.

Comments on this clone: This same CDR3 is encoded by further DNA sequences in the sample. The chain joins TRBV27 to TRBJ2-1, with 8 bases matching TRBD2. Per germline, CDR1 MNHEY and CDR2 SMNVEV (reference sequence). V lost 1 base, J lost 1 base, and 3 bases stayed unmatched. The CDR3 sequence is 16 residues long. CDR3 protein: CASSLFAGGSYNEQFF. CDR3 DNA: TGTGCCAGCAGTTTATTCGCGGGAGGATCCTACAATGAGCAGTTCTTC.